The clone carrying this T cell receptor beta chain was seen only a few times. The antigen remains unidentified. The sample's time point: patch test 1, 2 weeks after DPC sensitization. Noted treatment: therapeutic diphenylcyclopropenone sensitization with weekly scalp DPC. In every case, blood was obtained before the patch test was applied. Deletions cut 3 bases from V and 5 bases from J, with 13 bases between. In germline, CDR1 is SGHAT, CDR2 FQNNGV. The CDR3 spans 14 residues. This record belongs to a study of human T cells and chemical hapten exposure. General observations from the study: With DPC sensitization, TCRs exceeding 1 in 1000 frequency showed no change.

Using its own MiXCR run on the RACE reads, TCRdb lists one record per CDR3 protein. Counted here are 120,000 or so distinct CDR3 sequences, roughly an eighth occurring once; the ten biggest clones make up 0.92%. The source of this sequence is a man between 18 and 29 years old with alopecia areata. Some clones in this sample may be carry-over from other donors' samples. The sequencing here drew on whole blood, taken in connection with sensitization to the hapten diphenylcyclopropenone (DPC). This chain uses TRBV11-2 with TRBJ2-5; D may be TRBD2 (6 bases). CDR3 sequence (DNA): TGTGCCAGCAGCTTGAATCGACTAGAGGAGACCCAGTACTTC. It specifies CASSLNRLEETQYF.